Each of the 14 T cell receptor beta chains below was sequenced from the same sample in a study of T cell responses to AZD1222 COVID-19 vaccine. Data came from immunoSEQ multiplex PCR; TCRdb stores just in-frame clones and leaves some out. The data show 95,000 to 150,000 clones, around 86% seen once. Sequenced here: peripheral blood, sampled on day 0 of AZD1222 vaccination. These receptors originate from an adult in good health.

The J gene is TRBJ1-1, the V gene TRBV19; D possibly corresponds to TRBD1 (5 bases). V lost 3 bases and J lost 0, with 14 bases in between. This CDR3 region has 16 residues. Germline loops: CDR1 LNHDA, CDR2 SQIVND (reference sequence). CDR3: CASSIWGGALNTEAFF. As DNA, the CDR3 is TGTGCCAGTAGTATCTGGGGCGGAGCGTTGAACACTGAAGCTTTCTTT.

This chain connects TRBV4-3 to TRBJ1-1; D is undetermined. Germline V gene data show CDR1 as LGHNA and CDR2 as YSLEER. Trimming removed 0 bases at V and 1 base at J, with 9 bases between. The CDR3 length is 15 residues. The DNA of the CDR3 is TGCGCCAGCAGCCAAGATGGGGTTGGGAACACTGAAGCTTTCTTT. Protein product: CASSQDGVGNTEAFF.

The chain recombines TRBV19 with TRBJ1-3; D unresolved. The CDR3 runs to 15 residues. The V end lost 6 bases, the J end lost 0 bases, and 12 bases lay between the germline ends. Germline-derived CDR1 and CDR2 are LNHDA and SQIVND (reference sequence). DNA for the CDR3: TGTGCCAGTAGACGAGGCACCTCCTCTGGAAACACCATATATTTT. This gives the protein CASRRGTSSGNTIYF.

CDR3 DNA: TGTGCCAGCAGCCCAAAACAAAGGATACAGGGGGTGGGCACAGATACGCAGTATTTT. It encodes CASSPKQRIQGVGTDTQYF. This chain uses TRBV5-4 with TRBJ2-3; 8 bases match TRBD1. The V segment lost 4 bases and the J segment 1 base; nucleotides outside the gene matches: 17. Germline V CDR1 and CDR2: SGHNT, YYREEE (reference sequence). The CDR3 is 19 residues long.

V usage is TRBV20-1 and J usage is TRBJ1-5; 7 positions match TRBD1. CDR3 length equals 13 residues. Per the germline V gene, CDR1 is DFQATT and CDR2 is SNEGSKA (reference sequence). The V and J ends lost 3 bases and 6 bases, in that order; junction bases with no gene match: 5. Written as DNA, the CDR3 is TGCAGTGCTAGTCAAACAGGGGTTCAGCCCCAGCATTTT. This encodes CSASQTGVQPQHF.

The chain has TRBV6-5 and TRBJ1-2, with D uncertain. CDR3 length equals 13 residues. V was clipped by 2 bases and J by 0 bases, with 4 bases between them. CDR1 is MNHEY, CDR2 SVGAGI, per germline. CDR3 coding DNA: TGTGCCAGCAGTTACGACACTAACTATGGCTACACCTTC. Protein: CASSYDTNYGYTF.

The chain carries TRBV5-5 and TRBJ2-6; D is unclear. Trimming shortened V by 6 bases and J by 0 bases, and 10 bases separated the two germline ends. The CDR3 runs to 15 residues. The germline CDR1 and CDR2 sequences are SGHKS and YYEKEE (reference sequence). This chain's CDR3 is CASNWAYSGANVLTF. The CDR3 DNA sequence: TGTGCCAGCAATTGGGCGTACTCTGGGGCCAACGTCCTGACTTTC.

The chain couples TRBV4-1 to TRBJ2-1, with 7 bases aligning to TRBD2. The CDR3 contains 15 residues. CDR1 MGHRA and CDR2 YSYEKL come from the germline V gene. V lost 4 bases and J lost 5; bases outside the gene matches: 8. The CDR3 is CASSRGRDYNNEQFF. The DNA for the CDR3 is TGCGCCAGCAGCCGCGGCCGGGACTACAACAATGAGCAGTTCTTC.

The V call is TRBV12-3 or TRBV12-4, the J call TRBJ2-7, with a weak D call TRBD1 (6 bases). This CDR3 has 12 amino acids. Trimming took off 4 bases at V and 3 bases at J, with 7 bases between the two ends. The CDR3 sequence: CASSSDSYEQYF. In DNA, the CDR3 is TGTGCCAGCAGTTCGGACAGCTACGAGCAGTACTTC.

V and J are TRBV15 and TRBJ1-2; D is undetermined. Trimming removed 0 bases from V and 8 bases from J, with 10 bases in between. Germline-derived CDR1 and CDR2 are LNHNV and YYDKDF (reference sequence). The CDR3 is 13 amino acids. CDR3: CATSRDALGGYTF. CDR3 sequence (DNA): TGTGCCACCAGCAGAGATGCGCTTGGGGGCTACACCTTC.

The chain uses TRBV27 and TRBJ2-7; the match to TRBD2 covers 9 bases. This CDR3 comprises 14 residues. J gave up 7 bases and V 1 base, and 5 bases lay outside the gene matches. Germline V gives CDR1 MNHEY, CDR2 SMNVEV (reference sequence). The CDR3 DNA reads TGTGCCAGCAGTTTATTGGCGGGGGGGGTGGAGCAGTACTTC. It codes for CASSLLAGGVEQYF.

The chain's CDR3 is CASGLNRGGDEQYF. CDR3 DNA sequence: TGTGCTAGTGGTTTGAATCGGGGCGGCGACGAGCAGTACTTC. The chain links TRBV12-5 to TRBJ2-7, with D possibly being TRBD1 or TRBD2 (5 bases each). From germline, CDR1 is LGHNT and CDR2 FRNRAP. CDR3 length equals 14 residues. The V end was cut by 2 bases, the J end by 5 bases, with 13 bases between.

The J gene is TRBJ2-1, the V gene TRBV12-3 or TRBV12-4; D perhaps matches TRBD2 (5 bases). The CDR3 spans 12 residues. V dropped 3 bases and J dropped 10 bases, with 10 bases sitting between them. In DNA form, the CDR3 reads TGTGCCAGCAGTTTCGCCGGGGAGGAGCAGTTCTTC. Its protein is CASSFAGEEQFF.

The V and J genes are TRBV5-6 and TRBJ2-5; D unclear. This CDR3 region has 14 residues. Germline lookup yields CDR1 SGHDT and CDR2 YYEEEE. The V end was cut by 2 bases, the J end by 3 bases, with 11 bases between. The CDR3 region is CASSLGLSKETQYF. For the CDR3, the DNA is TGTGCCAGCAGCTTAGGGCTATCGAAAGAGACCCAGTACTTC.